This T cell receptor beta chain was profiled in a study of stem cell transplantation in POMP-related autoinflammatory disease (dated by TCRdb to about 2021). In the study overall: According to the study's hypothesis, the TRB repertoire gets skewed because defective thymoproteasomes impair MHC class I-dependent CD8+ T-cell differentiation and positive selection. Prior to transplant, the patients had CD4+ naive T-cell skewing, low CD8+ T-cell proportions, and decreased T-cell cytokine secretion. DNA chimerism analysis after transplant demonstrated 100% donor engraftment of neutrophils and platelets for up to one year. The effect of POMP deficiency on T-cell receptor beta repertoire diversity and CDR3 characteristics was assessed using high-throughput TRB sequencing. General study outcomes and caveats: Across all analyzed T-cell subsets, PRAID patients tended toward lower TRB diversity and higher clonality. In PRAID patients, the trend toward increased clonality and lower diversity reached statistical significance only for regulatory T cells. A restricted number of unique TRB V-J gene pairings was observed in PRAID patients.

The CDR3 numbers 13 residues from cysteine through phenylalanine. The sequence is cut down to CDR3 DNA, 39 bases in frame from base 1. As encoded in the germline V gene, CDR1 is KGHSH while CDR2 is LQKENI. V and J are truncated by 3 bases and 1 base respectively, leaving an intervening sequence of 4 bases. This sample's time point label indicates: after hematopoietic stem cell transplant. PRAID was characterized by prominent immunodeficiency alongside autoinflammation. Before TRB sequencing, the T-cell subsets, namely conventional T cells, CD8+ T cells, regulatory T cells, and T follicular helper cells, were sorted. To note about this clone: Its antigen remains undetermined. It has no much larger one-base neighbor in the sample; base qualities were not kept.

The library was generated by the immunoSEQ multiplex PCR assay. The study's own analysis went as follows. Repertoire diversity was quantified with Shannon entropy, accounting for clonal size distribution. The Gini-Simpson index (Simpson_1-D) served as the measure of how unequally clonotypes were distributed. Held by TCRdb, this immuneACCESS table contains in-frame sequences only and omits some clones. Under half of the omission traces to an unresolved V gene where checked; the cause of the rest is unknown. V and J calls and clone size are as listed in that table; D and trimming were resolved from the DNA. The sample table records tens of thousands of clones; roughly 91% of these occur just once. The biggest ten clones account for more than 0.55% of the sample.

In this chain, TRBV18 is recombined with TRBJ1-5; a confident D gene designation cannot be given. This receptor was obtained from a human patient with POMP-related autoinflammation and immune dysregulation (PRAID). Where a transplant has occurred, the graft donor may have supplied some of the T cells. The specimen comprised CD4+ T cells from PBMCs, sampled after stem cell transplantation. CDR3 protein: CASSPGSNQPQHF. The DNA is TGTGCCAGCTCACCGGGCAGCAATCAGCCCCAGCATTTT. Reference TRBV18 and TRBJ1-5 proteins supply the regions before and after the CDR3; the full variable domain is: NAGVMQNPRHLVRRRGQEARLRCSPMKGHSHVYWYRQLPEEGLKFMVYLQKENIIDESGMPKERFSAEFPKEGPSILRIQQVVRGDSAAYFCASSPGSNQPQHFGDGTRLSIL.